The clone carrying this T cell receptor (beta chain) came up many times. This sample is part of a study of blood T cell repertoires in COVID-19. Across the whole study: Samples of COVID-19 (acute and convalescent) were obtained from the United States, Italy and Spain.

Profiled with immunoSEQ multiplex PCR; TCRdb holds only in-frame clones, not every one. The data hold fewer than 250,000 clones, with 80% to 90% observed a single time. CDR1 is LGHNA, CDR2 YNFKEQ, per germline. The CDR3 covers 15 residues. Trimming at V came to 2 bases and at J to 3 bases, leaving 0 bases not matched to a gene. This clonotype was sampled from a woman aged 25-40 years who had been exposed to COVID-19. Sequences were obtained from PBMCs or T cells enriched from blood (not recorded which). The chain combines TRBV4-2 with TRBJ2-2, with TRBD2 matching 10 bases. CDR3 region: CASSQLAGDTGELFF. The CDR3 DNA reads TGTGCCAGCAGCCAACTAGCGGGAGACACCGGGGAGCTGTTTTTT.